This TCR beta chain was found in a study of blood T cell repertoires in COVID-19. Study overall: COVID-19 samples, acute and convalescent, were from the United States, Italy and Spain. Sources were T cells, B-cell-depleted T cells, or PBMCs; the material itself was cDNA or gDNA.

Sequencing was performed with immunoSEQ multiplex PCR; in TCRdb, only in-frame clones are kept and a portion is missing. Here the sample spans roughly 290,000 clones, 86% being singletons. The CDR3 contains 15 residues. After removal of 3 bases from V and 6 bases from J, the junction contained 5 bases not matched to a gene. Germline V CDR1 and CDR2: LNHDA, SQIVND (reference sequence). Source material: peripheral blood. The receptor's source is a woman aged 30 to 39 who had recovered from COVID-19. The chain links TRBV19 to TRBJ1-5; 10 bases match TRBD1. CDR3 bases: TGTGCCAGTAGTATTGGGGACAGGGGTCGTCAGCCCCAGCATTTT. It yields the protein CASSIGDRGRQPQHF. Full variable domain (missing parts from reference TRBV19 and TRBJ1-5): DGGITQSPKYLFRKEGQNVTLSCEQNLNHDAMYWYRQDPGQGLRLIYYSQIVNDFQKGDIAEGYSVSREKKESFPLTVTSAQKNPTAFYLCASSIGDRGRQPQHFGDGTRLSIL.